Sequencing of this TCR beta chain was carried out in a study of shared clonotypes between healthy human individuals. Findings and caveats of the study: Around 5% of naive CD4 clonotypes were shared across four donors. There were few donors, and this limited the genetic and exposure-history diversity represented. Richness estimates generally favored naive over memory subsets.

Over several immunoSEQ plates, each subset's genomic DNA was distributed in even portions. The method was immunoSEQ multiplex PCR; TCRdb's version includes in-frame clones alone and lacks a portion of them. The table records a few million clones, about 92% of them present only once. V dropped 5 bases and J dropped 15 bases, with 29 bases sitting between them. This CDR3 has 16 amino acids. Germline V gene sequence: CDR1 SGHTA, CDR2 FQGTGA. Of note for this clone: Its antigen is not identified.

The TCR originated in a man younger than 35 in good health. Sequenced sample: naive CD4+ T cells sorted from blood. Subset indicated: CD45RA+ positively selected. V usage is TRBV7-3 and J usage is TRBJ2-1, with a tentative D call TRBD1 (5 bases). CDR3 DNA: TGTGCCAGCAGCGGTGGGGCAGGGCCTCAACTACGCCACCGGTTCTTC. As protein: CASSGGAGPQLRHRFF.